A selection of T cell receptor beta chains follows, all from one sample in a study of T cells in Graves' hyperthyroidism and ophthalmopathy. TCRdb re-derived calls from the multiplex PCR reads in MiXCR, one entry per CDR3 protein. The table has 550,000 to 650,000 distinct CDR3 sequences, about 15% seen once. What was sequenced was blood. The receptors originated from a woman in her twenties or thirties with Graves' hyperthyroidism that later progressed to Graves' ophthalmopathy. Both conserved end residues are part of each CDR3. D genes are given only for firm matches. Size tells how often a clone was seen (once, few, many) or the class of an expanded clone, and some rows leave it out.

abundance	d_gene	v_gene	j_gene	CDR3aa	CDR3nt
many	TRBD1	TRBV6-1	TRBJ1-6	CASSELGTASPLHF	TGTGCCAGCAGTGAGTTGGGGACAGCTTCACCCCTCCACTTT
NA	TRBD2	TRBV20-1	TRBJ2-1	CSARLLAGVGEQFF	TGCAGTGCTAGACTCCTAGCGGGAGTGGGGGAGCAGTTCTTC
NA	NA	TRBV11-2	TRBJ2-1	CASSITTTSYNEQFF	TGTGCCAGTAGTATTACGACCACCTCCTACAATGAGCAGTTCTTC
NA	TRBD2	TRBV28	TRBJ2-7	CASIGTSGRYEQYF	TGTGCCAGCATAGGGACTAGCGGGAGATACGAGCAGTACTTC
few	NA	TRBV6-5	TRBJ2-3	CASSYSSGASTDTQYF	TGTGCCAGCAGTTACTCATCAGGGGCCAGCACAGATACGCAGTATTTT
many	NA	TRBV28	TRBJ1-5	CASSFRRDYSNQPQHF	TGTGCCAGCAGTTTCCGGAGGGATTATAGCAATCAGCCCCAGCATTTT
NA	NA	TRBV20-1	TRBJ2-3	CSAEEVADLTDTQYF	TGCAGTGCTGAGGAGGTAGCGGACCTCACAGATACGCAGTATTTT
few	NA	TRBV5-4	TRBJ2-2	CASSLGESPGELFF	TGTGCCAGCAGCTTGGGGGAGTCACCCGGGGAGCTGTTTTTT
NA	NA	TRBV7-2	TRBJ2-5	CARSLGFFSRLQETQYF	TGTGCCCGCAGCTTAGGATTTTTTTCACGACTCCAAGAGACCCAGTACTTC
many	NA	TRBV28	TRBJ2-3	CASSPTGLGTTDTQYF	TGTGCCAGCAGTCCTACAGGTTTGGGGACAACAGATACGCAGTATTTT
NA	TRBD1	TRBV7-2	TRBJ2-5	CASRGQGLVKGETQYF	TGTGCCAGCAGGGGACAGGGGCTAGTAAAGGGGGAGACCCAGTACTTC
many	NA	TRBV12-3/TRBV12-4	TRBJ1-1	CASSPGGGRHFTEAFF	TGTGCCAGCAGTCCCGGGGGGGGAAGACACTTCACTGAAGCTTTCTTT
NA	NA	TRBV4-3	TRBJ2-3	CASSLGRDGNTDTQYF	TGCGCCAGCAGCCTAGGAAGGGACGGAAACACAGATACGCAGTATTTT
many	NA	TRBV18	TRBJ2-2	CASSLDDSSSANTGELFF	TGTGCCAGCTCACTAGATGACAGCTCCTCCGCGAACACCGGGGAGCTGTTTTTT
NA	NA	TRBV15	TRBJ1-1	CATSRDEWALGTEAFF	TGTGCCACCAGCAGAGATGAGTGGGCATTGGGCACTGAAGCTTTCTTT
many	TRBD2	TRBV12-3/TRBV12-4	TRBJ2-1	CASTQRLAGVNEQFF	TGTGCCAGCACCCAGAGGCTAGCGGGAGTCAATGAGCAGTTCTTC
many	NA	TRBV24-1	TRBJ2-3	CATSDSDTDTQYF	TGTGCCACCAGTGATTCCGACACAGATACGCAGTATTTT
NA	NA	TRBV19	TRBJ1-5	CASTRARGGNQPQHF	TGTGCCAGTACCCGGGCCAGGGGTGGCAATCAGCCCCAGCATTTT
many	NA	TRBV7-9	TRBJ2-5	CASSLAGLTDQETQYF	TGTGCCAGCAGCTTAGCGGGGTTGACGGACCAAGAGACCCAGTACTTC
once	TRBD2	TRBV6-2/TRBV6-3	TRBJ2-2	CASSWGTSSTGELFF	TGTGCCAGCAGTTGGGGGACTAGCAGCACCGGGGAGCTGTTTTTT
NA	NA	TRBV6-2/TRBV6-3	TRBJ2-1	CASSRRYGQFF	TGTGCCAGCAGCCGACGGTATGGGCAGTTCTTC
NA	NA	TRBV27	TRBJ1-4	CASSYRQVGEKLFF	TGTGCCAGCAGTTATCGACAGGTTGGGGAAAAACTGTTTTTT
NA	TRBD1	TRBV19	TRBJ1-1	CASSTDPTGKNTEAFF	TGTGCCAGTAGTACCGACCCGACAGGGAAGAACACTGAAGCTTTCTTT
many	TRBD1	TRBV12-3/TRBV12-4	TRBJ1-1	CANRQGGPNTEAFF	TGTGCCAATCGACAGGGGGGCCCGAACACTGAAGCTTTCTTT
once	TRBD2	TRBV9	TRBJ2-1	CASSFLLAGGPSSDEQFF	TGTGCCAGCAGCTTCTTACTAGCGGGAGGGCCTTCGTCCGATGAGCAGTTCTTC
many	NA	TRBV7-9	TRBJ2-7	CASSLVMDYEQYF	TGTGCCAGCAGCTTAGTGATGGACTACGAGCAGTACTTC
many	NA	TRBV18	TRBJ1-4	CASSPKTGINEKLFF	TGTGCCAGCTCACCGAAGACAGGAATTAATGAAAAACTGTTTTTT
many	NA	TRBV27	TRBJ1-2	CASSSAQGGESVYGYTF	TGTGCCAGCAGTTCCGCGCAGGGAGGGGAGTCGGTCTATGGCTACACCTTC
NA	NA	TRBV19	TRBJ1-5	CARSTFPRGNQPQHF	TGTGCCAGAAGTACGTTCCCTCGTGGCAATCAGCCCCAGCATTTT
NA	TRBD1	TRBV11-2	TRBJ2-1	CASSYDRAPEQFF	TGTGCCAGCAGTTATGACAGGGCTCCCGAGCAGTTCTTC
NA	NA	TRBV2	TRBJ2-7	CASSSDGTRYEQYF	TGTGCCAGCAGTAGTGATGGGACTCGCTACGAGCAGTACTTC
NA	NA	TRBV4-1	TRBJ2-7	CASSRVGGAEGEQYF	TGCGCCAGCAGCCGGGTAGGGGGGGCGGAGGGTGAGCAGTACTTC
many	NA	TRBV19	TRBJ2-1	CASSMGGNYNEQFF	TGTGCCAGTAGTATGGGGGGTAACTACAATGAGCAGTTCTTC
many	NA	TRBV28	TRBJ1-2	CASSPYRAYYGYTF	TGTGCCAGCAGTCCCTACAGGGCTTACTATGGCTACACCTTC
NA	NA	TRBV28	TRBJ2-7	CASSPQGLATYEQYF	TGTGCCAGCAGTCCCCAAGGGCTAGCTACCTACGAGCAGTACTTC
many	NA	TRBV19	TRBJ2-2	CATSGIGRVGELFF	TGTGCCACCAGTGGAATCGGAAGGGTCGGGGAGCTGTTTTTT
NA	NA	TRBV2	TRBJ2-4	CASSQEGPYGDKNIQYF	TGTGCCAGCAGCCAAGAGGGGCCCTACGGGGATAAAAACATTCAGTACTTC
few	NA	TRBV9	TRBJ2-5	CASSGEPPWEETQYF	TGTGCCAGCAGCGGGGAGCCTCCTTGGGAAGAGACCCAGTACTTC
many	NA	TRBV20-1	TRBJ1-4	CSARGRRLNEKLFF	TGCAGTGCTAGGGGCCGTCGCCTTAATGAAAAACTGTTTTTT
few	NA	TRBV5-1	TRBJ1-1	CASSLDGVGTEAFF	TGCGCCAGCAGCTTGGATGGGGTGGGCACTGAAGCTTTCTTT
NA	TRBD2	TRBV20-1	TRBJ2-7	CSAGGPSGDYEQYF	TGCAGTGCTGGGGGGCCTAGCGGGGACTACGAGCAGTACTTC
many	NA	TRBV2	TRBJ1-2	CASSERQLYGYTF	TGTGCCAGCAGTGAGAGACAGCTCTATGGCTACACCTTC
many	NA	TRBV12-3/TRBV12-4	TRBJ1-6	CASSLADSPLHF	TGTGCCAGCAGTTTAGCCGATTCACCCCTCCACTTT
few	TRBD2	TRBV19	TRBJ2-2	CASRLAGGGELFF	TGTGCCAGTAGGCTAGCGGGAGGTGGGGAGCTGTTTTTT
NA	NA	TRBV19	TRBJ2-2	CASSADGPPTNTGELFF	TGTGCCAGTAGTGCAGACGGCCCCCCAACGAACACCGGGGAGCTGTTTTTT
many	NA	TRBV18	TRBJ1-6	CASSPGQGTGTPLHF	TGTGCCAGCTCCCCCGGGCAGGGAACGGGCACACCCCTCCACTTT